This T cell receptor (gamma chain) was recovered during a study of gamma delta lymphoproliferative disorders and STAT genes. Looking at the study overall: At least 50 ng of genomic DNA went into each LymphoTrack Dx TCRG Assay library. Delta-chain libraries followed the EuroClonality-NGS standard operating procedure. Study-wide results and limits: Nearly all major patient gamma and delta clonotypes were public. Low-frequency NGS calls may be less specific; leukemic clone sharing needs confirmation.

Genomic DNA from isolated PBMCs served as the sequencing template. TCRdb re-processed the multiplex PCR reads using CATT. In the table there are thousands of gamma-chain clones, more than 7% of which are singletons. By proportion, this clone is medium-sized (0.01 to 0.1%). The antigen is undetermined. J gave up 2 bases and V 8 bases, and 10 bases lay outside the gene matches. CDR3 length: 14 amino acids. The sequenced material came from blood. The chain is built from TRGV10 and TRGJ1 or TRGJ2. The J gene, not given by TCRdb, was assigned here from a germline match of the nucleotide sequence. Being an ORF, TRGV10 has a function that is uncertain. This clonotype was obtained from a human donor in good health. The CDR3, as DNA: TGTGCTGCGTGGGATTACCCGGATTATTATAAGAAACTCTTT. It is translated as CAAWDYPDYYKKLF.